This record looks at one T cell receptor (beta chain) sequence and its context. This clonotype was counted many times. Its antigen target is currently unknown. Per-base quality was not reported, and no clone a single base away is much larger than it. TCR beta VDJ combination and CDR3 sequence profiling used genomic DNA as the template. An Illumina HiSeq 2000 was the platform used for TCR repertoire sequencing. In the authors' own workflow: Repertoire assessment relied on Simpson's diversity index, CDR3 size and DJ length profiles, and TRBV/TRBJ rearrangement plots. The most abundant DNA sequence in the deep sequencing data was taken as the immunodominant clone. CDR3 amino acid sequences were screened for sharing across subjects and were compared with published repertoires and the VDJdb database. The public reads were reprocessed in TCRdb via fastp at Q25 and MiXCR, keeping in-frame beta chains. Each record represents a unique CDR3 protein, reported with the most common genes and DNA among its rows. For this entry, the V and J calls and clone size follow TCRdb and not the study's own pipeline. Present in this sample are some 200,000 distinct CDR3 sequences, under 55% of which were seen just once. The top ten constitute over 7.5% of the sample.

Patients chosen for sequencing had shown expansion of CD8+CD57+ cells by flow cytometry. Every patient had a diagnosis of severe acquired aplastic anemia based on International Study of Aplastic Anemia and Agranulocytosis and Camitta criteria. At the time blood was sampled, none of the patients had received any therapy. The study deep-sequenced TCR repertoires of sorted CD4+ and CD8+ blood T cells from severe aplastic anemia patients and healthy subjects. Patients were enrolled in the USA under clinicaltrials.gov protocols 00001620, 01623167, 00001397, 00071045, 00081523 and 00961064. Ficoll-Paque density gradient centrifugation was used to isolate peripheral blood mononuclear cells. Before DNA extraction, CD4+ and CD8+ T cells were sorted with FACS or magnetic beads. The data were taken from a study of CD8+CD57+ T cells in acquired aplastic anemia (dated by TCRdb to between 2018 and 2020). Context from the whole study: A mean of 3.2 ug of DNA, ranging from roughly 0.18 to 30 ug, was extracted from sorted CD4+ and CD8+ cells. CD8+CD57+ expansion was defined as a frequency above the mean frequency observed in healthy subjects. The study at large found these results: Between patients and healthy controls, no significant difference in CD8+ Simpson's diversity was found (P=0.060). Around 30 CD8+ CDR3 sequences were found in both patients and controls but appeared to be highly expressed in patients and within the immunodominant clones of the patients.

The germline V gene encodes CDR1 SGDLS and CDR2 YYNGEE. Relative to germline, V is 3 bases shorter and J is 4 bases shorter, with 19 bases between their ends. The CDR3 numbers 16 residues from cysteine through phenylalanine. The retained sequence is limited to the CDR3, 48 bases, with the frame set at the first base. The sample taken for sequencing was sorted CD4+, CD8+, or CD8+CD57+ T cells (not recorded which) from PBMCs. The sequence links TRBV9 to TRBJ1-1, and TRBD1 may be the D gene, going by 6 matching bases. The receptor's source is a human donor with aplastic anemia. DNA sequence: TGTGCCAGCAGCGGGAGGGGGGCAGGGGCCCCCACTGAAGCTTTCTTT. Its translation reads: CASSGRGAGAPTEAFF.